This T cell receptor (beta chain) was captured in a study of OX40 agonist ivuxolimab in advanced cancers. Turning to the study itself: Patients enrolled in dose escalation were diagnosed with hepatocellular carcinoma, melanoma, renal cell or head and neck cancer.

The ends lost 5 bases at V and 5 bases at J; junction bases unmatched: 6. The germline gives CDR1 MNHEY, CDR2 SVGAGI. The CDR3 is 14 amino acids. Measured with immunoSEQ multiplex PCR; TCRdb has only the in-frame clones, and not every one. In the table there are about 41,000 clones, around 84% of which are singletons. The V gene is TRBV6-5, the J gene TRBJ2-7, with TRBD1 matching over 10 bases. This TCR came from an adult with an advanced solid tumor such as melanoma, head and neck, liver or kidney cancer. The input for sequencing was CD4+ or CD8+ T cells sorted from blood, taken in a trial of the OX40 agonist ivuxolimab. In DNA, the CDR3 is TGTGCCAGCAGTCGGGGACAGGGGTTGGACGAGCAGTACTTC. Translated, it gives CASSRGQGLDEQYF.